The T cell receptor beta chain under discussion was sequenced for a study of response to subunit inactivated influenza vaccine. A word on this clonotype: The antigen remains unidentified.

MiXCR, run by TCRdb on the RT-PCR reads, gives a single entry per CDR3 protein. The table shows roughly 780,000 distinct CDR3 sequences, with about 18% occurring only once. Findings and limits, study-wide: A suggestion made by the authors is that each seasonal influenza vaccination recruits few new T cells.

The CDR3 is 15 residues long. Between the trimmed V and J ends, which lost 0 bases and 1 base, there was a span of 7 bases. Germline CDR1 and CDR2: SGHVS and FQNEAQ. The sequencing here drew on PBMCs from blood, taken 4 to 6 days after vaccination. This receptor was taken from a man aged 45-65 years who received an inactivated influenza vaccine. V gene TRBV7-8 combines with J gene TRBJ2-1; D remains ambiguous. CDR3 amino acids: CASSLASASYNEQFF. In DNA, the CDR3 is TGTGCCAGCAGCTTAGCGTCAGCATCCTACAATGAGCAGTTCTTC.